A selection of T cell receptor beta chains follows, all from one sample in a study of blood T cell repertoires in COVID-19. TCRdb's copy holds only in-frame clones and misses some; the assay was immunoSEQ multiplex PCR. The data show 250,000 to 350,000 clones, about 89% seen once. What was sequenced was peripheral blood. Receptors were obtained from a woman aged 60-70 years with acute or convalescent COVID-19. Both conserved end residues are part of each CDR3. A D gene is named only where the DNA matches it firmly. Clone sizes are given selectively: once, few, many, or a class where the clone is expanded.

v_call	clone_size	d_call	j_call	cdr3_nt	cdr3_aa
TRBV14	.	.	TRBJ1-3	TGTGCCAGCAGCGCCGGGGGGGCTGGAAACACCATATATTTT	CASSAGGAGNTIYF
TRBV5-5	.	.	TRBJ1-3	TGTGCCAGCAGCCATGGGGGGAGCGGAAACACCATATATTTT	CASSHGGSGNTIYF
TRBV2	.	.	TRBJ1-4	TGTGCCAGCATCAGGACTTCTAATGAAAAACTGTTTTTT	CASIRTSNEKLFF
TRBV5-8	.	TRBD1	TRBJ2-5	TGTGCCAGCAGCTTCGACAGGGTCGGGGAGACCCAGTACTTC	CASSFDRVGETQYF
TRBV6-6	.	TRBD1	TRBJ1-1	TGTGCCAGCAGTGACTGGACAGGGGAGGACACTGAAGCTTTCTTT	CASSDWTGEDTEAFF
TRBV9	.	TRBD1	TRBJ2-7	TGTGCCAGCAGCGTAGGTTTAGTGGGGGGACAGGGGGACTACGAGCAGTACTTC	CASSVGLVGGQGDYEQYF
TRBV9	.	TRBD2	TRBJ2-1	TGTGCCAGCAGCGTAGGCCTAGCGGGAATTCCCGGGCAGTTCTTC	CASSVGLAGIPGQFF
TRBV7-2	.	.	TRBJ1-3	TGTGCCAGCAGCTTAGGATCGGCGGATCGAGGAAACACCATATATTTT	CASSLGSADRGNTIYF
TRBV4-1	.	.	TRBJ2-2	TGCGCCAGCAGCCACGATACAGGGACCACCGGGGAGCTGTTTTTT	CASSHDTGTTGELFF
TRBV28	.	.	TRBJ2-6	TGTGCCAGCACCCTCGGGGGTAACTCTGGGGCCAACGTCCTGACTTTC	CASTLGGNSGANVLTF
TRBV21-1	.	.	TRBJ2-7	TGTGCCAGCAGCAAAAGAGGACCAGCGGCCTACGAGCAGTACTTC	CASSKRGPAAYEQYF
TRBV4-3	.	TRBD1	TRBJ1-1	TGCGCCAGCAGCCAGCGCACTCAGGGGGGAACTGAAGCTTTCTTT	CASSQRTQGGTEAFF
TRBV28	.	TRBD1	TRBJ1-1	TGTGCCAGCAGTTTCAGAGGGACAGGGAGCACTGAAGCTTTCTTT	CASSFRGTGSTEAFF
TRBV5-1	.	TRBD1	TRBJ2-7	TGCGCCAGCTTCACGGGACAGCCTCCTACGGAGCAGTACTTC	CASFTGQPPTEQYF
TRBV15	.	TRBD2	TRBJ2-7	TGTGCCACCAGCAGAGATTTAGCGGGATCCTACGAGCAGTACTTC	CATSRDLAGSYEQYF
TRBV19	.	.	TRBJ1-5	TGTGCCAGTAGTATATCCCCGGGTCCCGTTAGCAATCAGCCCCAGCATTTT	CASSISPGPVSNQPQHF
TRBV7-8	.	.	TRBJ2-7	TGTGCCAGCAGCTTAGTCCGGGGGGCGGGTGAGCAGTACTTC	CASSLVRGAGEQYF
TRBV6-2/TRBV6-3	.	TRBD2	TRBJ2-7	TGTGCCAGCAGTTTAGCGGGAGGGTACGAGCAGTACTTC	CASSLAGGYEQYF
TRBV5-4	once	TRBD2	TRBJ2-2	TGTGCCAGCAGCCCCCGGGTAGCGGGGGGCACCGGGGAGCTGTTTTTT	CASSPRVAGGTGELFF
TRBV5-1	.	.	TRBJ2-7	TGCGCCAGCAGCTTGGTGCCAGGGGCAGTCTCCGAGCAGTACTTC	CASSLVPGAVSEQYF
TRBV7-2	.	.	TRBJ1-5	TGTGCCAGCAGCTTAGTAGTCGCAGGGGGCAATCAGCCCCAGCATTTT	CASSLVVAGGNQPQHF
TRBV7-2	few	.	TRBJ1-4	TGTGCCAGCAGCTTAGAAGTTCCTGAGACTAATGAAAAACTGTTTTTT	CASSLEVPETNEKLFF
TRBV5-1	.	TRBD1	TRBJ2-7	TGCGCCAGCAGCTTAACGACAGGGGGCGTCGAGCAGTACTTC	CASSLTTGGVEQYF
TRBV7-3	.	.	TRBJ2-1	TGTGCCAGCAGCTTAAATGGTTTGGGCCTGCCGTTCTTC	CASSLNGLGLPFF
TRBV6-5	.	.	TRBJ1-6	TGTGCCAGCAGTCAATCGGGGACACTCAATTCACCCCTCCACTTT	CASSQSGTLNSPLHF
TRBV6-2/TRBV6-3	.	.	TRBJ1-1	TGTGCCAGCAGCGCGGGCGCGAACACTGAAGCTTTCTTT	CASSAGANTEAFF
TRBV28	.	TRBD2	TRBJ2-7	TGTGCCAGCAGTCTTAGACTAGCGGGAGTACAGGAGCAGTACTTC	CASSLRLAGVQEQYF
TRBV9	.	TRBD2	TRBJ2-7	TGTGCCACCACCTCGGCGGGAGAGAGGTACGAGCAGTACTTC	CATTSAGERYEQYF
TRBV7-2	few	TRBD2	TRBJ2-1	TGTGCCAGCAGCTCTAGACTAGCGGGGGGGCCTCGGGATGAGCAGTTCTTC	CASSSRLAGGPRDEQFF
TRBV19	.	TRBD2	TRBJ2-3	TGTGCCAGTAGTCAGACTAGCGGGGGGGCCGGGACGCAGTATTTT	CASSQTSGGAGTQYF
TRBV11-3	.	.	TRBJ1-5	TGTGCCAGCAGCCTGGTTATCAGGCCCCAGCATTTT	CASSLVIRPQHF
TRBV24-1	.	.	TRBJ1-1	TGTGCCACCAGTGACGGGGGGGCCAAGAACACTGAAGCTTTCTTT	CATSDGGAKNTEAFF
TRBV7-2	.	.	TRBJ1-2	TGTGCCAGCAGCTTAGCGATAGGGACTGGGAGTGGCTACACCTTC	CASSLAIGTGSGYTF
TRBV7-9	.	TRBD2	TRBJ2-7	TGTGCCAGCAGCCAAGCGGGAGGGGCGGACGAGCAGTACTTC	CASSQAGGADEQYF
TRBV7-3	.	.	TRBJ2-1	TGTGCCAGCAGCCTTGGGGCGGACTCCTACAATGAGCAGTTCTTC	CASSLGADSYNEQFF
TRBV7-9	.	TRBD2	TRBJ2-1	TGTGCCAGCAGCGAGACTAGCGGGACCCAAGATGAGCAGTTCTTC	CASSETSGTQDEQFF
TRBV3-1/TRBV3-2	.	TRBD2	TRBJ2-1	TGTGCCAGCAGCCTACGGGGGAGGGCGGGAGTAGGAAATGAGCAGTTCTTC	CASSLRGRAGVGNEQFF
TRBV9	once	TRBD1	TRBJ1-2	TGTGCCAGCAGCGCCCGACAGGGGAGGAACTATGGCTACACCTTC	CASSARQGRNYGYTF
TRBV7-3	.	TRBD2	TRBJ2-5	TGTGCCAGCAGCCCCAAAGCGGGAGGAGAGACCCAGTACTTC	CASSPKAGGETQYF
TRBV20-1	.	.	TRBJ2-3	TGCAGTGCTGACAGATCGGATACGCAGTATTTT	CSADRSDTQYF
TRBV18	.	.	TRBJ2-3	TGTGCCAGCTCACCACCGAGAGGGGGTTTCTCCACAGATACGCAGTATTTT	CASSPPRGGFSTDTQYF
TRBV2	few	TRBD1	TRBJ2-6	TGTGCCAGCAGCGAACTGACAGGGTCCTACTCTGGGGCCAACGTCCTGACTTTC	CASSELTGSYSGANVLTF
TRBV20-1	.	.	TRBJ2-7	TGCAGTGCTCATGGCTGGTACGAGCAGTACTTC	CSAHGWYEQYF
TRBV9	.	.	TRBJ2-1	TGTGCCAGCAGCGTAGAACCGGGTAACAATGAGCAGTTCTTC	CASSVEPGNNEQFF
TRBV4-3	.	.	TRBJ2-1	TGCGCCAGCAGCCAAGATGGGGGCTCCCCCCGTACCGATGAGCAGTTCTTC	CASSQDGGSPRTDEQFF